This T cell receptor beta chain was sequenced in a study of cytotoxic CD8 clonotypes in ibrutinib-treated CLL. Study overall: The patient breakdown showed approximately ten relapsed/refractory and under 16 treatment-naive cases, with approximately 18 IGHV unmutated.

Study-level points and caveats: Exceeding age-matched healthy donors, baseline clonality also tracked the counts of circulating CD8+ T cells. With treatment, public clonotypes, which were uncommon, either contracted or remained stable.

Germline assignment: CDR1 WNHNN and CDR2 SYGVQD (reference sequence). The CDR3 contains 13 residues. V was clipped by 0 bases and J by 3 bases, with 6 bases between them. As regards this clone: The antigen remains undetermined.

Sequenced by immunoSEQ multiplex PCR; TCRdb stores in-frame clones only, minus some. The table lists roughly 330,000 clones, around 66% of them singletons. The TCR was taken from a human donor with chronic lymphocytic leukemia. The J gene is TRBJ2-7, the V gene TRBV10-1; D ambiguous. This specimen consisted of PBMCs, obtained after 36 months of ibrutinib treatment. The CDR3, as DNA: TGCGCCAGCAGTGAGTCGTTGGGCTACGAGCAGTACTTC. This translates into CASSESLGYEQYF.